The 12 T cell receptor beta chains presented below share a single source sample, sequenced in a study of blood T cell repertoires in COVID-19. Repertoires were generated with immunoSEQ multiplex PCR, while TCRdb's copy carries only in-frame clones and drops some. This sample has 50,000 to 60,000 clones, with 90% to 95% found just once. Sequenced input: peripheral blood. The receptors were gathered from an elderly woman with acute or convalescent COVID-19.

The chain is built from TRBV20-1 and TRBJ1-4; 12 nucleotides agree with TRBD1. Germline V gene lookup returns CDR1 DFQATT and CDR2 SNEGSKA (reference sequence). CDR3 length equals 18 residues. The junction had 15 bases not matched to a gene; V was cut back by 3 bases and J by 7 bases. The CDR3 region is CSASRGTGGFLPGEKLFF. The DNA of the CDR3 is TGCAGTGCTAGTAGGGGGACAGGGGGCTTTTTGCCGGGTGAAAAACTGTTTTTT.

This clone is a singleton in its sample. The J gene is TRBJ1-1, the V gene TRBV18; TRBD1 matches 7 bases. From germline, CDR1 is KGHSH and CDR2 LQKENI. The CDR3 is 15 amino acids. The ends lost 4 bases at V and 0 bases at J; junction bases unmatched: 5. The CDR3 spells CASSQAGTVNTEAFF. CDR3 DNA sequence: TGTGCCAGCTCACAGGCCGGGACAGTGAACACTGAAGCTTTCTTT.

This clone was recorded only once. The gene calls are TRBV11-2 and TRBJ2-1; 9 bases align to TRBD1. The CDR3 spans 13 residues. Germline CDR1 is SGHAT and CDR2 is FQNNGV. V lost 6 bases to trimming and J lost 9 bases; unmatched junction nucleotides: 6. The CDR3 DNA reads as TGTGCCAGCAGTCGGACAGGGGACAGTGAGCAGTTCTTC. This sequence encodes CASSRTGDSEQFF.

The chain uses TRBV11-2 and TRBJ2-7; TRBD1 matches at 8 bases. The trim removed 6 bases at V and 0 bases at J, leaving 4 bases unmatched. The CDR3 extends over 14 amino acids. Per the germline V gene, CDR1 is SGHAT and CDR2 is FQNNGV. Here the CDR3 reads CASRYRGTSYEQYF. Here the CDR3 DNA reads TGTGCCAGCAGGTACAGGGGGACCTCCTACGAGCAGTACTTC.

The chain links TRBV24-1 to TRBJ2-3, with 10 bases lining up with TRBD1. Germline CDR1 is KGHDR and CDR2 is SFDVKD. J was trimmed by 3 bases and V by 4 bases; bases with no gene match: 6. The CDR3 runs to 16 residues. Here the CDR3 reads CATSDAGTGATDTQYF. The CDR3 DNA reads as TGTGCCACCAGTGACGCCGGGACAGGGGCAACAGATACGCAGTATTTT.

The chain employs TRBV6-5 and TRBJ1-2, with TRBD1 matching over 9 bases. The CDR3 is made up of 15 amino acids. J gave up 7 bases and V 0 bases, and 6 bases lay outside the gene matches. CDR1 is MNHEY and CDR2 is SVGAGI in the germline V gene. The CDR3 loop reads CASSYSLGQGPGYTF. Written as DNA, the CDR3 is TGTGCCAGCAGTTACTCTTTGGGACAGGGACCTGGCTACACCTTC.

V is TRBV3-1 (or the pseudogene TRBV3-2) and J is TRBJ1-2; 9 bases line up with TRBD1. The CDR3 contains 14 residues. The junction had 4 bases not matched to a gene; V was cut back by 2 bases and J by 6 bases. Germline lookup yields CDR1 LGHDT and CDR2 YNNKEL (reference sequence). Here the CDR3 reads CASSQQTGGDGYTF. DNA of the CDR3: TGTGCCAGCAGCCAACAGACAGGGGGTGATGGCTACACCTTC.

The rearrangement links TRBV4-1 to TRBJ2-5, with 13 nucleotides matching TRBD2. The germline V gene encodes CDR1 MGHRA and CDR2 YSYEKL. Germline trimming cut 1 base from V and 2 bases from J; bases unmatched to any gene: 4. The CDR3 runs 17 residues. CDR3 loop: CASSQALAGGIQETQYF. In DNA, the CDR3 is TGCGCCAGCAGCCAAGCACTAGCGGGAGGGATTCAAGAGACCCAGTACTTC.

This chain joins TRBV5-1 and TRBJ2-1, with a possible D match to TRBD2 (6 bases). Germline V gene lookup returns CDR1 SGHRS and CDR2 YFSETQ. Deletions cut 2 bases from V and 7 bases from J, with 16 bases between. This CDR3 contains 15 residues. Here the CDR3 reads CASSFSGILGNEQFF. In DNA, the CDR3 is TGCGCCAGCAGCTTTAGCGGAATTCTGGGGAATGAGCAGTTCTTC.

The V and J genes are TRBV7-9 and TRBJ2-2; D not certain. The CDR3 sequence is 14 residues long. The germline gives CDR1 SEHNR, CDR2 FQNEAQ (reference sequence). Trimming stripped 5 bases from V and 4 bases from J, with 11 bases between. The CDR3 region has the DNA TGTGCCAGCAGCCTCCCCTACGGCACCGGGGAGCTGTTTTTT. Its protein product is CASSLPYGTGELFF.

This sequence joins TRBV5-6 and TRBJ1-2; possibly TRBD1 for D (6 bases). Germline V lookup: CDR1 SGHDT, CDR2 YYEEEE. Trimming left V 0 bases short and J 4 bases short, with 13 bases between. This CDR3 region has 15 residues. The CDR3 DNA sequence: TGTGCCAGCAGCTTGGTAGGACAGCCCCTCTATGGCTACACCTTC. Translation gives CASSLVGQPLYGYTF.

This clone was found once. The V and J genes are TRBV10-3 and TRBJ2-3, with TRBD2 identical over 7 bases. With V trimmed by 3 bases and J by 4 bases, 7 bases remained unmatched. The length of the CDR3 is 15 residues. Germline V gives CDR1 ENHRY, CDR2 SYGVKD. The CDR3 protein is CAISDLAASSDTQYF. For the CDR3, the DNA is TGTGCCATCAGTGACCTAGCGGCTTCCTCAGATACGCAGTATTTT.